The T cell receptor beta chain under discussion was sequenced for a study of T cell responses to AZD1222 COVID-19 vaccine. Study-wide results and caveats: Seropositive AZD1222 recipients at baseline numbered only five or six. With dominance at 160-218 and 743-854, vaccine-associated CD4 TCRs spanned spike. Repertoire sampling was restricted to post-peak T cell response timepoints.

The table came from immunoSEQ multiplex PCR; TCRdb's copy has only in-frame clones and leaves some out. The sample holds approximately 45,000 clones, 88% seen once. With 4 bases removed from V and 4 bases from J, the gap between germline ends came to 11 bases. Germline CDR1 and CDR2: MGHDK and SYGVNS. The CDR3 covers 14 residues. About this clone itself: Its antigen is currently unknown.

This TCR was sampled from an adult who received the AZD1222 COVID-19 vaccine. The sequences come from peripheral blood, collected 28 days after the second AZD1222 dose. The chain combines TRBV25-1 with TRBJ1-3; no clear D gene. CDR3 region: CASSATLGGNTIYF. The CDR3 DNA reads TGTGCCAGCAGTGCGACTCTGGGAGGAAACACCATATATTTT.